Listed below are T cell receptor beta chains from one sample, sequenced in a study of CD8 T cells in Susac syndrome. TCRdb passed the immunoSEQ multiplex PCR reads through MiXCR, listing each CDR3 protein once. The sample has some 150,000 distinct CDR3 sequences, about 94% seen once. What was sequenced was CD4+ T cells from PBMCs. These receptors all come from a human donor with Susac syndrome. Both conserved end residues are part of each CDR3. The D gene is left open where the match is weak. The size entry is marked missing in some rows and otherwise reads once, few, many or a size class.

D	J	size	V	DNA	CDR3
NA	TRBJ2-5	NA	TRBV4-1	TGCGCCAGCAGCCAACGAAAATGGCAGACCCAGTACTTC	CASSQRKWQTQYF
NA	TRBJ1-6	NA	TRBV20-1	TGCAGTGCTCAGGCCGAGGGATCCTATAATTCACCCCTCCACTTT	CSAQAEGSYNSPLHF
NA	TRBJ2-1	NA	TRBV28	TGTGCCAGCAGTCTAACTAGCTACAATGAGCAGTTCTTC	CASSLTSYNEQFF
NA	TRBJ2-1	NA	TRBV7-3	TGTGCCAGCAGCCACCTCCCCCGCAGGGACGCTAGGGGTTCGTACAATGAGCAGTTCTTC	CASSHLPRRDARGSYNEQFF
NA	TRBJ1-4	NA	TRBV11-2	TGTGCCAGCAGTTCCAGCACGGGAAAACCTAATGAAAAACTGTTTTTT	CASSSSTGKPNEKLFF
NA	TRBJ2-1	NA	TRBV29-1	TGCAGCGTTGAATCGGACACAGAGTTCTTC	CSVESDTEFF
NA	TRBJ1-2	NA	TRBV23-1	TGCGCCAGCAGCGATACGCCCGGTGGTGGCTACACCTTC	CASSDTPGGGYTF
NA	TRBJ2-7	once	TRBV14	TGTGCCAGCAGCCAAAATTTTGGAAGCTCCTACGAGCAGTACTTC	CASSQNFGSSYEQYF
NA	TRBJ2-2	NA	TRBV20-1	TGCAGTGCTGTAACTAGCCAGAACACCGGGGAGCTGTTTTTT	CSAVTSQNTGELFF
NA	TRBJ1-4	NA	TRBV4-1	TGCGCCAGCAGCCAAGACAATTCAGGGTCTAATGAAAAACTGTTTTTT	CASSQDNSGSNEKLFF
NA	TRBJ2-7	NA	TRBV20-1	TGCAGTGCTAGGGCGGGCGCAGGCTACGAGCAGTACTTC	CSARAGAGYEQYF
TRBD1	TRBJ1-1	once	TRBV29-1	TGCAGCATGGACAGGGGGCGGAACACTGAAGCTTTCTTT	CSMDRGRNTEAFF
NA	TRBJ2-1	once	TRBV20-1	TGCAGTGTGGTGGGGTCCTACAATGAGCAGTTCTTC	CSVVGSYNEQFF
NA	TRBJ2-1	NA	TRBV5-1	TGCGCCAGCAGCCCCCCAACTGCCCCCTCCTACAATGAGCAGTTCTTC	CASSPPTAPSYNEQFF
NA	TRBJ1-1	NA	TRBV2	TGTGCCAGCAGTGGAGGCCAGGGGACTGAAGCTTTCTTT	CASSGGQGTEAFF
NA	TRBJ2-2	NA	TRBV7-2	TGTGCCAGCAGTCCGTTCGCGAACACCGGGGAGCTGTTTTTT	CASSPFANTGELFF
TRBD1	TRBJ2-5	NA	TRBV6-5	TGTGCCAGCAGTTACTCCGGTAGGGGGCGGGAGACCCAGTACTTC	CASSYSGRGRETQYF
NA	TRBJ1-2	NA	TRBV29-1	TGCAGCGTTGGAACAGACAGAGCCTATGGCTACACCTTC	CSVGTDRAYGYTF
NA	TRBJ2-7	few	TRBV25-1	TGTGCCAGCAGTGAGGCTGGAGGCTACGAGCAGTACTTC	CASSEAGGYEQYF
TRBD2	TRBJ2-3	NA	TRBV20-1	TGCAGTGCTAGGACTAGCGGGAGCACAGATACGCAGTATTTT	CSARTSGSTDTQYF
NA	TRBJ1-2	NA	TRBV4-2	TGTGCCAGCAGCCAGGAAGAGGCCCCTTACTATGGCTACACCTTC	CASSQEEAPYYGYTF
NA	TRBJ2-3	NA	TRBV29-1	TGCAGCGTTGAAGGGCTTAGCACAGATACGCAGTATTTT	CSVEGLSTDTQYF
NA	TRBJ1-6	NA	TRBV3-1	TGTGCCAGCAGCCAAAGCGGTTCACCCCTCCACTTT	CASSQSGSPLHF
NA	TRBJ1-2	NA	TRBV30	TGTGCCTGGAGCCTCCGGAAGGCCTTCGGGGGCTACACCTTC	CAWSLRKAFGGYTF
NA	TRBJ2-4	NA	TRBV25-1	TGTGCCAGCAGTGAATTTCGGGACACGAACATTCAGTACTTC	CASSEFRDTNIQYF
NA	TRBJ1-1	once	TRBV20-1	TGCAGTGCCGGGGCTATTAACGTCGAAGCTTTCTTT	CSAGAINVEAFF
NA	TRBJ2-1	NA	TRBV25-1	TGTGCCAGCAGTGACAGGGATTACAATGAGCAGTTCTTC	CASSDRDYNEQFF
TRBD2	TRBJ2-1	NA	TRBV20-1	TGCAGTGCCATACTAGCGGGAGTCCTCTACAATGAGCAGTTCTTC	CSAILAGVLYNEQFF
TRBD1	TRBJ2-2	NA	TRBV5-6	TGTGCCAGCAGCTGGACAGGGTCCGGGGAGCTGTTTTTT	CASSWTGSGELFF
TRBD1	TRBJ1-6	once	TRBV7-2	TGTGCCAGCAGCGAACTTCTACAGGGGATTTCACCCCTCCACTTT	CASSELLQGISPLHF
NA	TRBJ1-2	NA	TRBV5-4	TGTGCCAGCAGCTTGGATGGAAACTATGGCTACACCTTC	CASSLDGNYGYTF
NA	TRBJ2-5	NA	TRBV3-1	TGTGCCAGCAGCCTTCCATGGGGCGAGACCCAGTACTTC	CASSLPWGETQYF
TRBD1	TRBJ2-6	NA	TRBV4-2	TGTGCCAGCAGCCAGCCGGGACAGGGGGCGCGGGGGGCCAACGTCCTGACTTTC	CASSQPGQGARGANVLTF
NA	TRBJ2-1	NA	TRBV25-1	TGTGCCAGCAGTCGCGGCGGAGCCTACAATGAGCAGTTCTTC	CASSRGGAYNEQFF
NA	TRBJ2-5	NA	TRBV29-1	TGCAGCCAAAGACAGGTTGGAGAGACCCAGTACTTC	CSQRQVGETQYF
NA	TRBJ1-2	NA	TRBV28	TGTGCCAGCAGTTTGAGGGCAGCAAAGAGCAACTATGGCTACACCTTC	CASSLRAAKSNYGYTF
TRBD2	TRBJ2-1	once	TRBV29-1	TGCAGCGAGAGCGGGGGCGGTGAGCAGTTCTTC	CSESGGGEQFF
NA	TRBJ1-5	NA	TRBV20-1	TGCAGTGCTAGTGTCAGCTCGGGTCAGCCCCAGCATTTT	CSASVSSGQPQHF
NA	TRBJ1-1	NA	TRBV20-1	TGCAGTGCTCTAGGGGGAACGAGAACTGAAGCTTTCTTT	CSALGGTRTEAFF
NA	TRBJ2-3	once	TRBV15	TGTGCCACCAGCAGCCAAGGAGGCACAGATACGCAGTATTTT	CATSSQGGTDTQYF
NA	TRBJ2-1	NA	TRBV9	TGTGCCAGCTCTACCGGGGGGCCATACAATGAGCAGTTCTTC	CASSTGGPYNEQFF
TRBD2	TRBJ2-3	NA	TRBV29-1	TGCAGCGCCACCAGTAGGCTAGCGGGGTCCCCACCAGGGAATACGCAGTATTTT	CSATSRLAGSPPGNTQYF
NA	TRBJ1-6	NA	TRBV13	TGTGCCAGCAGCTTATTTTCTTCACCCCTCCACTTT	CASSLFSSPLHF